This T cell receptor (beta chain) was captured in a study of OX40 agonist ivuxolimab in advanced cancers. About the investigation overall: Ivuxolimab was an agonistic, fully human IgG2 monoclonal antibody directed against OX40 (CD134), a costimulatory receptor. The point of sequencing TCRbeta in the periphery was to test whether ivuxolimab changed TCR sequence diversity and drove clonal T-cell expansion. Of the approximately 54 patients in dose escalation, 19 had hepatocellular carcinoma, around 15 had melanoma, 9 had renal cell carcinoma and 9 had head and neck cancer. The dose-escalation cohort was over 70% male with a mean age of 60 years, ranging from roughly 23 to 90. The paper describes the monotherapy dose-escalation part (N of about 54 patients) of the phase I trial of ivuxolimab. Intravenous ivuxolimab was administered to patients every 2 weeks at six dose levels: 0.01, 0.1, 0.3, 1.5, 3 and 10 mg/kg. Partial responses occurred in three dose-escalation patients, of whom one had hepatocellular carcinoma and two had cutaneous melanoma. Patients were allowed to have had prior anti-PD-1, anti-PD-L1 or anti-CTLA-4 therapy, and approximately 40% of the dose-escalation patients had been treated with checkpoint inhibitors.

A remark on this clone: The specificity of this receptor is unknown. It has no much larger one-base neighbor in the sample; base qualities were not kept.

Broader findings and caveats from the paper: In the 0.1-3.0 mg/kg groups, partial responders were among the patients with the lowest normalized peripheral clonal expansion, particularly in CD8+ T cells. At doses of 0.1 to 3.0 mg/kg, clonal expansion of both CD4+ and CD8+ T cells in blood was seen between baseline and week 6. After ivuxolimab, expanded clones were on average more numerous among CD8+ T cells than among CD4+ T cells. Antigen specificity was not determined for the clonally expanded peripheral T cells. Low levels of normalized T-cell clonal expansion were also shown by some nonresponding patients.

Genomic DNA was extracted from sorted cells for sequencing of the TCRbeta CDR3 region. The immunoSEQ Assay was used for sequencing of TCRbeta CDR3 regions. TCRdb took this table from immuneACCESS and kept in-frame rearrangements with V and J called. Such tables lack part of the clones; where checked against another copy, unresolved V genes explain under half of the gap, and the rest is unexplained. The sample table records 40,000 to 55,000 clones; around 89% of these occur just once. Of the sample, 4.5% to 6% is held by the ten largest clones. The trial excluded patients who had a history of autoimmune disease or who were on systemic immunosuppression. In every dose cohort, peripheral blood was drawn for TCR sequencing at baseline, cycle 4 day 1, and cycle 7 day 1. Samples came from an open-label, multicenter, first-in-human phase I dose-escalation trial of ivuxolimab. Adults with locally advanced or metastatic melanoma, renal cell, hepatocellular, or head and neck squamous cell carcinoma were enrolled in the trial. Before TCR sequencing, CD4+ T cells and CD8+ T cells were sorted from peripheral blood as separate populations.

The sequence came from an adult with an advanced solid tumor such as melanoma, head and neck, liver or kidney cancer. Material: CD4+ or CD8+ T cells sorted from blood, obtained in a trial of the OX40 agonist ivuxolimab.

The CDR3 has the sequence CASSVGTGTLQETQYF. The base sequence is TGTGCCAGCAGTGTAGGGACAGGGACGCTCCAAGAGACCCAGTACTTC. The V and J segments used are TRBV2 and TRBJ2-5; TRBD1 agrees with 9 junctional bases. As encoded in the germline V gene, CDR1 is SNHLY while CDR2 is FYNNEI. From cysteine to phenylalanine, the CDR3 is 16 amino acids long. The read is trimmed to its CDR3 DNA, 48 bases read in frame from base 1. Trimmed from V: 4 bases; trimmed from J: 1 base; junction bases lacking a gene match: 7. The full variable domain, with segments outside the CDR3 supplied by the reference TRBV2 and TRBJ2-5 proteins, appears as EPEVTQTPSHQVTQMGQEVILRCVPISNHLYFYWYRQILGQKVEFLVSFYNNEISEKSEIFDDQFSVERPDGSNFTLKIRSTKLEDSAMYFCASSVGTGTLQETQYFGPGTRLLVL.